A selection of T cell receptor beta chains follows, all from one sample in a study of naive and memory T cell subsets. MiXCR, applied by TCRdb to the 5' RACE reads, yields one record per CDR3 protein. This sample yields tens of thousands of distinct CDR3 sequences, of which approximately 24% are seen a single time; around 1.9% belongs to the top ten. These TCRs come from a female donor in good health. The CDR3 runs from the conserved cysteine through the conserved F or W. Each record gives: D gene, J gene, clone size, V gene, CDR3 protein, CDR3 DNA. The D gene is left open where the match is weak. Expanded clones are given a class, and other clones once, few, many or no size at all.

d_call: .
j_call: TRBJ1-2
clone_size: medium-sized
v_call: TRBV7-8
cdr3_aa: CASSLNRRGQIYGYTF
cdr3_nt: TGTGCCAGCAGCCTTAACAGACGAGGACAGATCTATGGCTACACCTTC

d_call: .
j_call: TRBJ1-1
clone_size: many
v_call: TRBV7-8
cdr3_aa: CASSSMTVNTEAFF
cdr3_nt: TGTGCCAGCAGCTCCATGACAGTGAACACTGAAGCTTTCTTT

d_call: .
j_call: TRBJ2-1
clone_size: few
v_call: TRBV12-3/TRBV12-4
cdr3_aa: CASSATGSEQFF
cdr3_nt: TGTGCCAGCAGTGCCACGGGTTCCGAGCAGTTCTTC

d_call: TRBD1
j_call: TRBJ2-1
clone_size: many
v_call: TRBV29-1
cdr3_aa: CSVDLGQGRGNEQFF
cdr3_nt: TGCAGCGTTGACCTAGGACAGGGCAGGGGCAATGAGCAGTTCTTC

d_call: .
j_call: TRBJ2-7
clone_size: .
v_call: TRBV7-9
cdr3_aa: CASSLPQGRSYEQYF
cdr3_nt: TGTGCCAGCAGCTTACCCCAGGGAAGGTCCTACGAGCAGTACTTC

d_call: TRBD2
j_call: TRBJ2-7
clone_size: few
v_call: TRBV20-1
cdr3_aa: CSASGTRIHEQYF
cdr3_nt: TGCAGTGCTTCCGGGACTAGGATACACGAGCAGTACTTC

d_call: .
j_call: TRBJ1-2
clone_size: medium-sized
v_call: TRBV2
cdr3_aa: CASSEGGLNYGYTF
cdr3_nt: TGTGCCAGCAGTGAAGGAGGGCTTAACTATGGCTACACCTTC

d_call: .
j_call: TRBJ1-5
clone_size: .
v_call: TRBV15
cdr3_aa: CATSRDYQPQHF
cdr3_nt: TGTGCCACCAGCAGAGATTATCAGCCCCAGCATTTT

d_call: TRBD2
j_call: TRBJ2-1
clone_size: .
v_call: TRBV7-9
cdr3_aa: CASSSTSGTTYNEQFF
cdr3_nt: TGTGCCAGCAGTTCGACTAGCGGGACCACCTACAATGAGCAGTTCTTC

d_call: .
j_call: TRBJ2-3
clone_size: .
v_call: TRBV7-2
cdr3_aa: CASSLWGSTDTQYF
cdr3_nt: TGTGCCAGCAGCTTATGGGGTTCCACAGATACGCAGTATTTT

d_call: .
j_call: TRBJ2-1
clone_size: once
v_call: TRBV10-1
cdr3_aa: CASSDSNEQFF
cdr3_nt: TGCGCCAGCAGTGATTCCAATGAGCAGTTCTTC

d_call: .
j_call: TRBJ1-4
clone_size: .
v_call: TRBV11-2
cdr3_aa: CASSSGPVMKGLFF
cdr3_nt: TGTGCCAGCAGCTCAGGGCCCGTAATGAAAGGGCTGTTTTTT

d_call: .
j_call: TRBJ2-7
clone_size: .
v_call: TRBV20-1
cdr3_aa: CSALKQSSYEQYF
cdr3_nt: TGCAGTGCTCTGAAACAGAGCTCCTACGAGCAGTACTTC

d_call: .
j_call: TRBJ2-5
clone_size: many
v_call: TRBV19
cdr3_aa: CASSMGGGTGSETQYF
cdr3_nt: TGTGCCAGTAGCATGGGGGGGGGCACAGGATCTGAGACCCAGTACTTC

d_call: TRBD2
j_call: TRBJ2-1
clone_size: few
v_call: TRBV27
cdr3_aa: CASSFIAGAMGEQFF
cdr3_nt: TGTGCCAGCAGTTTCATAGCGGGAGCAATGGGTGAGCAGTTCTTC